These T cell receptor beta chains were read from a single sample in a study of blood T cell repertoires in COVID-19. Measured with immunoSEQ multiplex PCR; TCRdb has only the in-frame clones, and not every one. Of tens of thousands of clones in the sample, roughly 71% were seen once. The material sequenced was peripheral blood. These receptors originate from a human donor in a cohort sampled during active COVID-19. Each CDR3 is given with its conserved first and last residue. A D gene is named only where the DNA matches it firmly. Not all rows give a size; the values are once, few, many and, for expanded clones, a class.

NA	TRBV6-5	TRBD1	TRBJ2-5	TGTGCCAGCAGCAGTCCCGGGACAGGTTCCGCGACCCAGTACTTC	CASSSPGTGSATQYF
once	TRBV6-5	NA	TRBJ2-7	TGTGCCAGCAGTAGCGGGCACTACGAGCAGTACTTC	CASSSGHYEQYF
NA	TRBV24-1	NA	TRBJ2-3	TGTGCCACCAGTGATCGCCTCCGGGGTACGCAGTATTTT	CATSDRLRGTQYF
NA	TRBV7-2	TRBD1	TRBJ2-1	TGTGCCAGCAGCCAAGGGACAGCATACAATGAGCAGTTCTTC	CASSQGTAYNEQFF
NA	TRBV3-1/TRBV3-2	NA	TRBJ1-1	TGTGCCAGCACGGGAATGAACACTGAAGCTTTCTTT	CASTGMNTEAFF
NA	TRBV28	NA	TRBJ1-5	TGTGCCAGCAGTTTAATGTCACCGGATCAGCCCCAGCATTTT	CASSLMSPDQPQHF
few	TRBV14	NA	TRBJ1-6	TGTGCCAGCAGCCAAGGCGGGGGAGGGGATTCACCCCTCCACTTT	CASSQGGGGDSPLHF
NA	TRBV5-1	NA	TRBJ1-3	TGCGCCAGCAGAACAGCTTTGGAGGGCACCATATATTTT	CASRTALEGTIYF
NA	TRBV4-3	TRBD2	TRBJ2-7	TGCGCCAGCAGCCCAGACGCCAGCGGGGGGGCGGGGGAGCAGTACTTC	CASSPDASGGAGEQYF
NA	TRBV7-9	TRBD1	TRBJ1-1	TGTGCCAGCAGCCCAGGACAGGGAGTCAACACTGAAGCTTTCTTT	CASSPGQGVNTEAFF
few	TRBV7-2	NA	TRBJ1-5	TGTGCCAGCAGCGGCAGTAGCAATCAGCCCCAGCATTTT	CASSGSSNQPQHF
NA	TRBV18	TRBD1	TRBJ2-1	TGTGCCAGCTCACCACCCTCCGGCAGGGGGAGCTCCTACAATGAGCAGTTCTTC	CASSPPSGRGSSYNEQFF
NA	TRBV10-3	NA	TRBJ2-1	TGTGCCATCAGTGAGGGGAAGGGAGAAGCCTCGTACAATGAGCAGTTCTTC	CAISEGKGEASYNEQFF
NA	TRBV7-9	NA	TRBJ1-4	TGTGCCAGCAGCTTAAACTATGGCGAAAAACTGTTTTTT	CASSLNYGEKLFF
NA	TRBV29-1	NA	TRBJ2-1	TGCAGCGTTGAACCAGGCCGTGGGACATACAATGAGCAGTTCTTC	CSVEPGRGTYNEQFF
few	TRBV15	TRBD1	TRBJ1-2	TGTGCCACCAGCAGGGGGGACAGGGGCCCTGTTGGCTACACCTTC	CATSRGDRGPVGYTF
NA	TRBV4-2	NA	TRBJ1-2	TGTGCCAGCAGCCAAGAGAGGGCAGGGGTCAGGGGCTACACCTTC	CASSQERAGVRGYTF
once	TRBV2	NA	TRBJ2-1	TGTGCCAGCAGTACAGGGTATGAGCAGTTCTTC	CASSTGYEQFF
NA	TRBV27	TRBD1	TRBJ2-2	TGTGCCAGCAGTTCCTACAGGGGGCCGAACACCGGGGAGCTGTTTTTT	CASSSYRGPNTGELFF
NA	TRBV6-5	NA	TRBJ1-1	TGTGCCAGCAGTCGACAGGCACTTATGAACACTGAAGCTTTCTTT	CASSRQALMNTEAFF
NA	TRBV6-5	NA	TRBJ1-1	TGTGCCAGCAGCCCGACCTTGGGGCTGAACACTGAAGCTTTCTTT	CASSPTLGLNTEAFF
NA	TRBV29-1	NA	TRBJ1-5	TGCAGCGTCGGTCATAAGGGGAGGAATCAGCCCCAGCATTTT	CSVGHKGRNQPQHF
NA	TRBV20-1	NA	TRBJ2-1	TGCAGTGCTAGTAGCGCCAATGAGCAGTTCTTC	CSASSANEQFF
NA	TRBV2	NA	TRBJ1-2	TGTGCCAGCAGTGAGGGGGCGAACTATGGCTACACCTTC	CASSEGANYGYTF
once	TRBV14	TRBD1	TRBJ2-3	TGTGCCAGCAGCTATAGGACAGGGGCGGCAGATACGCAGTATTTT	CASSYRTGAADTQYF
NA	TRBV5-1	NA	TRBJ2-6	TGCGCCAGCACCCTACAGGTATCATCTGGGGCCAACGTCCTGACTTTC	CASTLQVSSGANVLTF
few	TRBV4-1	NA	TRBJ1-6	TGCGCCAGCAGCCAAGATTCCGTCCCGGGGACACCCCTCCACTTT	CASSQDSVPGTPLHF
NA	TRBV5-1	NA	TRBJ2-6	TGCGCCAGCACCTTGGACAGTTCCTCTGGGGCCAACGTCCTGACTTTC	CASTLDSSSGANVLTF
NA	TRBV7-2	NA	TRBJ1-1	TGTGCCAGCAGCTCCTCGACAAGAGATTCTGAAGCTTTCTTT	CASSSSTRDSEAFF
NA	TRBV27	NA	TRBJ1-5	TGTGCCAGCAGTTTATCGCGGGGCGGGGTAAATCAGCCCCAGCATTTT	CASSLSRGGVNQPQHF
NA	TRBV19	NA	TRBJ2-1	TGTGCCAGTAAGGTGGGGCAGTTAGTAAATGAGCAGTTCTTC	CASKVGQLVNEQFF
many	TRBV15	NA	TRBJ2-2	TGTGCCACCAGCAGAGATCTGGTAGCCGGGGAGCTGTTTTTT	CATSRDLVAGELFF
NA	TRBV6-5	TRBD2	TRBJ2-2	TGTGCCAGCAGATCCGGGAGGGCGAAGGCCGGGGAGCTGTTTTTT	CASRSGRAKAGELFF
NA	TRBV7-2	NA	TRBJ2-4	TGTGCCAGCAGCCCACAGTGGGGCTTAGCCAAAAACATTCAGTACTTC	CASSPQWGLAKNIQYF
NA	TRBV7-9	NA	TRBJ1-1	TGTGCCAGTTGGGCTCTACGTGAAGCTTTCTTT	CASWALREAFF
few	TRBV4-1	NA	TRBJ1-2	TGCGCCAGCAGCCAAGAAAGGAGTTCGTTTGGCTACACCTTC	CASSQERSSFGYTF
NA	TRBV6-6	NA	TRBJ1-6	TGTGCCAGCAGTTATTATGATTCACCCCTCCACTTT	CASSYYDSPLHF
NA	TRBV3-1/TRBV3-2	NA	TRBJ2-7	TGTGCCAGCAGCCAAGATGTGTCAGTACAGGGAGGGGACGAGCAGTACTTC	CASSQDVSVQGGDEQYF
NA	TRBV19	NA	TRBJ1-5	TGTGCCACCGGACAGAGCAATCAGCCCCAGCATTTT	CATGQSNQPQHF